The entry that follows covers one T cell receptor beta chain sequence. The data were taken from a study of technical replicates of blood from a handful of donors. Using immunoSEQ multiplex PCR, the repertoire was profiled, and TCRdb retains in-frame clones only, with some absent. The table has about 62,000 clones, roughly 90% seen once. This CDR3 is built from 16 residues. Deletions cut 0 bases from V and 1 base from J, with 7 bases between. CDR1 SEHNR and CDR2 FQNEAQ come from the germline V gene (reference sequence). Sequencing was carried out using PBMCs. The J gene is TRBJ2-6, the V gene TRBV7-9, with D tentatively TRBD1 (6 bases). The TCR comes from a human donor in good health. Some clones in this sample may be carry-over from other donors' samples. CDR3 bases: TGTGCCAGCAGCTTAGCTACAGGGTCTGGGGCCAACGTCCTGACTTTC. As protein: CASSLATGSGANVLTF.